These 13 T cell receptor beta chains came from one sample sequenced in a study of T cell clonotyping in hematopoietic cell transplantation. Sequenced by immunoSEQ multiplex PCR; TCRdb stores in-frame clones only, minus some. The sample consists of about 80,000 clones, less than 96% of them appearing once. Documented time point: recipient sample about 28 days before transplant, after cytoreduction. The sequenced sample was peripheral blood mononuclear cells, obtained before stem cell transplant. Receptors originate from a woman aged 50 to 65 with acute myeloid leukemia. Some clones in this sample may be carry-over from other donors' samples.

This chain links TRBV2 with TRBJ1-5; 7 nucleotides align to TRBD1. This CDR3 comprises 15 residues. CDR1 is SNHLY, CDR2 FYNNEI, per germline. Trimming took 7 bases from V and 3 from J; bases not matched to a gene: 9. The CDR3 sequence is CASKEQGTVNQPQHF. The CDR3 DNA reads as TGTGCCAGCAAGGAACAGGGGACCGTCAATCAGCCCCAGCATTTT.

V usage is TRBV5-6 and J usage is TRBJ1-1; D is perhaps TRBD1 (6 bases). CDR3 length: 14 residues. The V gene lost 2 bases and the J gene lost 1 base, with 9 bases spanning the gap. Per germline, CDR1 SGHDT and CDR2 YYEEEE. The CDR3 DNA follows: TGTGCCAGCAGCTTTGGGACACCGAACACTGAAGCTTTCTTT. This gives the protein CASSFGTPNTEAFF.

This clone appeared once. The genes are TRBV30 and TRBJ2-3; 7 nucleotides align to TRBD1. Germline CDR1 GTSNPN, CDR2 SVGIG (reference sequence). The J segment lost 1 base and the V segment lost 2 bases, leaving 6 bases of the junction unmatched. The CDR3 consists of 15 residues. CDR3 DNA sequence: TGTGCCTGGAGTAACAGGGGCCGGGGCACAGATACGCAGTATTTT. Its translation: CAWSNRGRGTDTQYF.

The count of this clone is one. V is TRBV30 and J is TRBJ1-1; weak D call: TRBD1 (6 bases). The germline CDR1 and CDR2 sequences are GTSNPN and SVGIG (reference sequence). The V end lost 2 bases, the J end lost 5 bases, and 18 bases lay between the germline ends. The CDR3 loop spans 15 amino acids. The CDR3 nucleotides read TGTGCCTGGAGTACAGGGCGACGAGGCCGAACTGAAGCTTTCTTT. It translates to CAWSTGRRGRTEAFF.

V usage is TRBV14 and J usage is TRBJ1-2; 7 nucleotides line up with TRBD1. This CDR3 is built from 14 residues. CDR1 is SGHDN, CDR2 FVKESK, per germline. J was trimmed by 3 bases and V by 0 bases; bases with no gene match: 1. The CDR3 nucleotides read TGTGCCAGCAGCCAAGATCAGGGGGACTATGGCTACACCTTC. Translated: CASSQDQGDYGYTF.

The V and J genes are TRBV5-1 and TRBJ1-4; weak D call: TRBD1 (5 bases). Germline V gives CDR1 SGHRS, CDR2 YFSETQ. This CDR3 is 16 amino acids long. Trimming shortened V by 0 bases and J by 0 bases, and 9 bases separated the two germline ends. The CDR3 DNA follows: TGCGCCAGCAGCTTGGTTCCGGGGGCAACTAATGAAAAACTGTTTTTT. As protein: CASSLVPGATNEKLFF.

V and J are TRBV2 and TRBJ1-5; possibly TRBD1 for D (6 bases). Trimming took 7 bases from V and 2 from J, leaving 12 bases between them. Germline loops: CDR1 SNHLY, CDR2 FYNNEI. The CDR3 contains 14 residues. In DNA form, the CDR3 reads TGTGCCAGCACCGGGGGCGACGGCAATCAGCCCCAGCATTTT. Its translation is CASTGGDGNQPQHF.

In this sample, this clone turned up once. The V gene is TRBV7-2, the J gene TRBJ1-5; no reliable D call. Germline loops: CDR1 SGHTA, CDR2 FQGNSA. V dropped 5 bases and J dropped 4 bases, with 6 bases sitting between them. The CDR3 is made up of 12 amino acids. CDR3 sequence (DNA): TGTGCCAGCAGCAACAGTAATCAGCCCCAGCATTTT. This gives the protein CASSNSNQPQHF.

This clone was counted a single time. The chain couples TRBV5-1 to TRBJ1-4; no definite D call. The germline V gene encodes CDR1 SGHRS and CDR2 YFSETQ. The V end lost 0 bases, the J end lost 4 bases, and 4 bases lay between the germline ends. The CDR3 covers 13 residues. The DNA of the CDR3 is TGCGCCAGCAGCTTGGAGGATAATGAAAAACTGTTTTTT. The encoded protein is CASSLEDNEKLFF.

The CDR3 sequence is CASSGEGGELFF. In nucleotides, the CDR3 is TGTGCCAGCAGTGGGGAGGGAGGGGAGCTGTTTTTT. V and J are TRBV2 and TRBJ2-2, with 7 positions matching TRBD2. The CDR3 covers 12 residues. V gave up 4 bases and J gave up 8 bases; unmatched junction bases: 1. The V gene's germline CDR1 is SNHLY and CDR2 FYNNEI.

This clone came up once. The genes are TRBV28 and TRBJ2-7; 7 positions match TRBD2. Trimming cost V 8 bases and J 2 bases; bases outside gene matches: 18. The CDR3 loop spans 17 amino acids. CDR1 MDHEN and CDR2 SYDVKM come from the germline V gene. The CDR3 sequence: CASGSHGTGRAPYEQYF. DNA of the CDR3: TGTGCCAGCGGATCACATGGGACGGGGAGGGCCCCCTACGAGCAGTACTTC.

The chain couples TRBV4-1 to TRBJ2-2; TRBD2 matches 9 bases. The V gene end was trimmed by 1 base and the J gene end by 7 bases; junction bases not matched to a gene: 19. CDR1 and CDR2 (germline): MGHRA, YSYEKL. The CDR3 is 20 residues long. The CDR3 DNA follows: TGCGCCAGCAGCCAAGTCATGCCTGGAGCGGGAGGAATTAAAGACGGGGAGCTGTTTTTT. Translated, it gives CASSQVMPGAGGIKDGELFF.

This CDR3 reads CASSLIMNTEAFF. The CDR3, as DNA: TGTGCCAGCAGCCTGATCATGAACACTGAAGCTTTCTTT. The gene calls are TRBV5-6 and TRBJ1-1; D is unclear. From germline, CDR1 is SGHDT and CDR2 YYEEEE. Trimming removed 4 bases at V and 0 bases at J, with 7 bases between. The CDR3 has 13 amino acids. Filled out from reference TRBV5-6 and TRBJ1-1, the complete variable domain reads DAGVTQSPTHLIKTRGQQVTLRCSPKSGHDTVSWYQQALGQGPQFIFQYYEEEERQRGNFPDRFSGHQFPNYSSELNVNALLLGDSALYLCASSLIMNTEAFFGQGTRLTVV.